This T cell receptor (beta chain) was profiled in a study of cytomegalovirus exposure and HLA in healthy donors. Germline V gene sequence: CDR1 SQVTM, CDR2 ANQGSEA. J was trimmed by 4 bases and V by 4 bases; bases with no gene match: 2. The CDR3 is 15 residues long. Amplification used 60 Vbeta primers and 13 Jbeta primers. Repertoires were generated with immunoSEQ multiplex PCR, while TCRdb's copy carries only in-frame clones and drops some. In total, the table holds some 75,000 clones. This TCR derives from a boy aged 5-17 years in good health and CMV-seronegative. The chain links TRBV29-1 to TRBJ2-1; 15 nucleotides agree with TRBD2. Material for sequencing was PBMCs. DNA of the CDR3: TGCAGCGTTGCCGGACTAGCGGGAGGGTACAATGAGCAGTTCTTC. Its translation is CSVAGLAGGYNEQFF.